This T cell receptor (beta chain) is drawn from a study of cytomegalovirus exposure and HLA in healthy donors. About the study: From HLA-typed donors, an early data release held some 80 million unique TCRs. Among the roughly 380 donors who were genotyped, over 70% fell in the genetic ancestry cluster that is associated with self-reported Caucasian donors.

The study ran its PCR with 60 Vbeta and 13 Jbeta primers. Method: immunoSEQ multiplex PCR; TCRdb's copy keeps in-frame clones and lacks some. The table lists around 100,000 clones, around 83% of them singletons. Trimming removed 2 bases from V and 3 bases from J, with 24 bases in between. This CDR3 comprises 18 residues. From germline, CDR1 is SGDLS and CDR2 YYNGEE. Sequencing was done on a sample of PBMCs. The clonotype originates from a man aged 25-45 years in good health and CMV-seropositive. V is TRBV9 and J is TRBJ2-7; weak D call: TRBD1 (6 bases). CDR3 bases: TGTGCCAGCAGCGTCCCCTTCCCAGGGGCCGCAGAGGTCTACGAGCAGTACTTC. This sequence encodes CASSVPFPGAAEVYEQYF.